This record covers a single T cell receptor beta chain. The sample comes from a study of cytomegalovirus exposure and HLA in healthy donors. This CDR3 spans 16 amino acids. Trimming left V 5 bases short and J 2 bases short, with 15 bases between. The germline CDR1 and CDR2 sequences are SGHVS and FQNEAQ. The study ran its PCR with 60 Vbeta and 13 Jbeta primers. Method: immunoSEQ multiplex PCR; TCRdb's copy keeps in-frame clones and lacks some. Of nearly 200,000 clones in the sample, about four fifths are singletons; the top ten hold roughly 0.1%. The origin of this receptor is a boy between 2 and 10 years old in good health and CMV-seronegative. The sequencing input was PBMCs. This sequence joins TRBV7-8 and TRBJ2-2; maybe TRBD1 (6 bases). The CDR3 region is CASSQRDIANTGELFF. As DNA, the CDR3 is TGTGCCAGCAGCCAACGGGACATAGCTAACACCGGGGAGCTGTTTTTT.